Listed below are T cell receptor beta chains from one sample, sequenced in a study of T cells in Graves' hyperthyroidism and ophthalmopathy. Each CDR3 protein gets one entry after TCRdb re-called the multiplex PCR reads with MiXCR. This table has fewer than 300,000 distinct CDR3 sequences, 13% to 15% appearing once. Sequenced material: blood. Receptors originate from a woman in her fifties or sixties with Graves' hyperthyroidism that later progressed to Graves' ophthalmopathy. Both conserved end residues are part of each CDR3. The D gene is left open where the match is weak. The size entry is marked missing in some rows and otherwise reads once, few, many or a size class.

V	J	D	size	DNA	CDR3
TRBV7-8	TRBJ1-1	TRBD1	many	TGTGCCAGCAGCTTAGTGGCAGGGGGGGGCACTGAAGCTTTCTTT	CASSLVAGGGTEAFF
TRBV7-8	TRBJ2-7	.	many	TGTGCCAGCAGCACACACCGGGACCACTACGAGCAGTACTTC	CASSTHRDHYEQYF
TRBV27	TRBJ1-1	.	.	TGTGCCAGCAGTCCGGGGGGGGGCTGGACTTTCTTT	CASSPGGGWTFF
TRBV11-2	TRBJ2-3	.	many	TGTGCCAGCAGCCCAGAGGCAGGGACTCATACGCAGTATTTT	CASSPEAGTHTQYF
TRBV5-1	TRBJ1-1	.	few	TGCGCCAGCAGCTTGATCTCGGGTATTGAAGCTTTCTTT	CASSLISGIEAFF
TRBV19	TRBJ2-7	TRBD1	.	TGTGCCAGTAAAAAGACAGGGGGCGGCGGGCAGTACTTC	CASKKTGGGGQYF
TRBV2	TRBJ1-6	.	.	TGTGCCAGCAGTGGACAGCCCAATTCACCCCTCCACTTT	CASSGQPNSPLHF
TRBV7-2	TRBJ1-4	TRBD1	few	TGTGCCAGCAGCTTTTCGAAGGGGGCGGGAAAACTGTTTTTT	CASSFSKGAGKLFF
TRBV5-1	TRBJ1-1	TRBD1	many	TGCGCCAGCAGCTTGGGGACAGGGGCCACTGAAGCTTTCTTT	CASSLGTGATEAFF
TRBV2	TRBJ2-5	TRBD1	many	TGTGCCAGCATGCGGACAGGGAAGGAGACCCAGTACTTC	CASMRTGKETQYF
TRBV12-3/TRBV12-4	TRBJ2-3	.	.	TGTGCCAGCAGTTTAAGGCAGGGGTTTAGCACAGATACGCAGTATTTT	CASSLRQGFSTDTQYF
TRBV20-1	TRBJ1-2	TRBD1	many	TGCAGTGCTAGATTTGACAGGGGGGATGGCTACACCTTC	CSARFDRGDGYTF
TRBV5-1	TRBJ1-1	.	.	TGCGCCAGCAGCGGCGGTGCAGCACCTTCGAACACTGAAGCTTTCTTT	CASSGGAAPSNTEAFF
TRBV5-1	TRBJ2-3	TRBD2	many	TGCGCCAGCAGTGCCGGACTAGCGGGAAGAGCAGATACGCAGTATTTT	CASSAGLAGRADTQYF
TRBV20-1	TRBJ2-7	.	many	TGCAGTGCTAAGGGGGAGACCAACTACGAGCAGTACTTC	CSAKGETNYEQYF
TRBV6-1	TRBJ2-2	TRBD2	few	TGTGCCAGCTGTAGCGGGAGAACCACCGGGGAGCTGTTTTTT	CASCSGRTTGELFF
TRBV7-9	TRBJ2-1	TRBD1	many	TGTGCCAGCAGCCGCGTACAGGGGGCTACGCTGAGCTCCTACAATGAGCAGTTCTTC	CASSRVQGATLSSYNEQFF
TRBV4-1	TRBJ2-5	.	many	TGCGCCAGCAGCCACAACAGGCGGACGATCCAAGAGACCCAGTACTTC	CASSHNRRTIQETQYF
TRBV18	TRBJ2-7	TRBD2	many	TGTGCCAGCTCACCAGGCGCGGGAGGTCCGAGCGAGCAGTACTTC	CASSPGAGGPSEQYF
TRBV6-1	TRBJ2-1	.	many	TGTGCCAGCAGTGCCCAGACGCGAGCGAAGCAGTTCTTC	CASSAQTRAKQFF
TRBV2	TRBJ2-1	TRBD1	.	TGTGCCAGCAGTGGTACCGGGACAGTACACAATGAGCAGTTCTTC	CASSGTGTVHNEQFF
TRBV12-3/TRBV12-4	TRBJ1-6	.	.	TGTGCCAGCAGTTTGCAGTTAAATTCACCCCTCCACTTT	CASSLQLNSPLHF
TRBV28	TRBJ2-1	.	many	TGTGCCAGCAGTCCGGTGACTGATGAGCAGTTCTTC	CASSPVTDEQFF
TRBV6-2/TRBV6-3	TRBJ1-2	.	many	TGTGCCAGCACCCACGGGAATGACTACACCTTC	CASTHGNDYTF
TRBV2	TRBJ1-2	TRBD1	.	TGTGCCAGCAGGGACAGGTACAGGTATTACGGCTACACCTTC	CASRDRYRYYGYTF
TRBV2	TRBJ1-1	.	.	TGTGCCAGCAGTGCGTGGGACGGGAACACTGAAGCTTTCTTT	CASSAWDGNTEAFF
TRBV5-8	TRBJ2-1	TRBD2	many	TGTGCCAGCAGGGGGGGGGGATTCAATGAGCAGTTCTTC	CASRGGGFNEQFF
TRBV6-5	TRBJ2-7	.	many	TGTGCCAGCAGTTACTCGAGCGCGAGCCCCTACGAGCAGTACTTC	CASSYSSASPYEQYF
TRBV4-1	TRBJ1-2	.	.	TGCGCCAGCAGCCAAGGTCTGACAAGTAACTATGGCTACACCTTC	CASSQGLTSNYGYTF
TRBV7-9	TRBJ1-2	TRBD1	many	TGTGCCAGCAGCTTCGACAGGGGGAACTATGGCTACACCTTC	CASSFDRGNYGYTF
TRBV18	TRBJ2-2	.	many	TGTGCCAGCTCACCATACGGAGGGAACACCGGGGAGCTGTTTTTT	CASSPYGGNTGELFF
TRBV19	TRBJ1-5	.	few	TGTGCCAGTAGAGGCCAGCGCAATCAGCCCCAGCATTTT	CASRGQRNQPQHF
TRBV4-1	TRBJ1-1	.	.	TGCGCCAGCAGCCTCCACAGAGTCGACACTGAAGCTTTCTTT	CASSLHRVDTEAFF
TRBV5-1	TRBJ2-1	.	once	TGCGCCAGCAGCTTGGGCTTATCGTCGGTTCTCTCGGACAATGAGCAGTTCTTC	CASSLGLSSVLSDNEQFF
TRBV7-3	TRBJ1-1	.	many	TGTGCCAGCAGCACCCAGGTCTACACTGAAGCTTTCTTT	CASSTQVYTEAFF
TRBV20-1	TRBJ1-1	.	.	TGCAGTGCCTCACCAGGCAGAATCACTGAAGCTTTCTTT	CSASPGRITEAFF
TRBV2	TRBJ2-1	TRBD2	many	TGTGCCAGCAGCCCTAGCGGGGCCTCCTACAATGAGCAGTTCTTC	CASSPSGASYNEQFF
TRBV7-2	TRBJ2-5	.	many	TGTGCCAGCACCCCGTGGGGGTGGGAGACCCAGTACTTC	CASTPWGWETQYF
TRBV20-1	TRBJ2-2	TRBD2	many	TGCAGTGCCCCTAGCGGAGGGAACACCGGGGAGCTGTTTTTT	CSAPSGGNTGELFF
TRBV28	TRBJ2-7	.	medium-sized	TGTGCCAGCAGTTCCCAGCCGTACGAGCAGTACTTC	CASSSQPYEQYF
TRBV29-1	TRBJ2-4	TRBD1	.	TGCAGCGTTTCCGGGACAGGGGGGCACATTCAGTACTTC	CSVSGTGGHIQYF
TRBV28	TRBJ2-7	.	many	TGTGCCAGCAGTTTATGGGGATCTAGCTCCTACGAGCAGTACTTC	CASSLWGSSSYEQYF
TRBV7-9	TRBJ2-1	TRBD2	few	TGTGCCAGCAGCATTCTAGCGGGAGTAGTCAGTGAGCAGTTCTTC	CASSILAGVVSEQFF
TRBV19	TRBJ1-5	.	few	TGTGCCAGTAGTATCGGGGGGTCGAATCAGCCCCAGCATTTT	CASSIGGSNQPQHF
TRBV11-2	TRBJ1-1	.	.	TGTGCCAGCAGACCGGGACTCACCTCCACTGAAGCTTTCTTT	CASRPGLTSTEAFF
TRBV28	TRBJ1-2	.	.	TGTGCCAGCAATGCCATCTATGGCTACACCTTC	CASNAIYGYTF
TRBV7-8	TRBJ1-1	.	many	TGTGCCAGCAGCTTCGATCGACAGACCAACACTGAAGCTTTCTTT	CASSFDRQTNTEAFF
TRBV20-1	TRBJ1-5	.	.	TGCAGTGCTAGAGTTCTTGGGGGCAATCAGCCCCAGCATTTT	CSARVLGGNQPQHF
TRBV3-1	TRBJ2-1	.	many	TGTGCCAGCAGCCACGCCTCGGATGAGCAGTTCTTC	CASSHASDEQFF
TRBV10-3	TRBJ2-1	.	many	TGTGCCATCAGTCCTGGCCAGGGGAATGAGCAGTTCTTC	CAISPGQGNEQFF
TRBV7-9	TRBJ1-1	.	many	TGTGCCAGCAGCTGGACACTCCTGAACACTGAAGCTTTCTTT	CASSWTLLNTEAFF
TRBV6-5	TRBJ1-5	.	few	TGTGCCAGCAGTTACTCGGCAGGGTTCCCCCAGCATTTT	CASSYSAGFPQHF
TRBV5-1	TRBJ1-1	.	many	TGCGCCAGCAGCCCCCGGGACACCCTGAACACTGAAGCTTTCTTT	CASSPRDTLNTEAFF
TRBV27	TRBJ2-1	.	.	TGTGCCAGCAGTTTAGGCGGGGGCAGTGAGCAGTTCTTC	CASSLGGGSEQFF
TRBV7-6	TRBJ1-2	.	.	TGTGCCAGCAGCTCAATGAAGACCGGGACCCACTATGGCTACACCTTC	CASSSMKTGTHYGYTF
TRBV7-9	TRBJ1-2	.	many	TGTGCCAGCAGTCCCGGGACGCCTGGCTACACCTTC	CASSPGTPGYTF
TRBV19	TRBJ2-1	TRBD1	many	TGTGCCAGTAGTCCGGGAGTTTTGACAGGGGGTGTGAATGAGCAGTTCTTC	CASSPGVLTGGVNEQFF
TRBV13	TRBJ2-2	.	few	TGTGCCAGCAGCTTTGGGCCGACGAACACCGGGGAGCTGTTTTTT	CASSFGPTNTGELFF
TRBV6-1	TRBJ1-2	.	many	TGTGCCAGCAGCCCGGGCCGAAACTATGGCTACACCTTC	CASSPGRNYGYTF
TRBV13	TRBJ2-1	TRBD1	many	TGTGCCAGCAGCGAAGGAACAGGGGACAATGAGCAGTTCTTC	CASSEGTGDNEQFF